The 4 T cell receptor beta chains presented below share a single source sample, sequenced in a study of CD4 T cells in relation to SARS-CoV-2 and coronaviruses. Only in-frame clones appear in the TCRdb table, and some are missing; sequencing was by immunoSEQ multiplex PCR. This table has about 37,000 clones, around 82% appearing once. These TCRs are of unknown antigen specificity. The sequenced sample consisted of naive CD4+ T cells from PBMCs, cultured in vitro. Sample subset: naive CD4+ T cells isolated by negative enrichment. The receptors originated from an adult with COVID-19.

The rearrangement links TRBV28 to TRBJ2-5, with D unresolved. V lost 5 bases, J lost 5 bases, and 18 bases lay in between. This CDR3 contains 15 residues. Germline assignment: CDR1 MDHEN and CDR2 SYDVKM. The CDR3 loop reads CASSTMRTVDETQYF. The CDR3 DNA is TGTGCCAGCAGTACGATGCGGACCGTGGACGAGACCCAGTACTTC.

The CDR3 spells CAWSPDRDSGNTIYF. The CDR3 DNA follows: TGTGCCTGGAGTCCGGACAGAGACTCTGGAAACACCATATATTTT. The gene calls are TRBV30 and TRBJ1-3; D might be TRBD1 (6 bases). Trimming took 2 bases from V and 0 from J, leaving 11 bases between them. The CDR3 consists of 15 residues. The V gene's germline CDR1 is GTSNPN and CDR2 SVGIG (reference sequence).

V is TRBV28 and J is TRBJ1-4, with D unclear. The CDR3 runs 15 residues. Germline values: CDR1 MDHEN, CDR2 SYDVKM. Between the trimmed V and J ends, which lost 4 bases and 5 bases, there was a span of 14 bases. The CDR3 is CASSSTSLVNEKLFF. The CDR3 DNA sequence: TGTGCCAGCAGTTCAACCTCACTGGTAAATGAAAAACTGTTTTTT.

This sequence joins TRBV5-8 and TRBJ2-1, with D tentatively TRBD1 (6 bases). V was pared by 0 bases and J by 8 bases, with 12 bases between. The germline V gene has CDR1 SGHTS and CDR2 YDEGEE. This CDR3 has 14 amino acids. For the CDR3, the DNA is TGTGCCAGCAGCTTGGGGTACAGGGTAGATGAGCAGTTCTTC. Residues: CASSLGYRVDEQFF. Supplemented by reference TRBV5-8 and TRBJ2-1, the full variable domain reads EAGVTQSPTHLIKTRGQQATLRCSPISGHTSVYWYQQALGLGLQFLLWYDEGEERNRGNFPPRFSGRQFPNYSSELNVNALELEDSALYLCASSLGYRVDEQFFGPGTRLTVL.